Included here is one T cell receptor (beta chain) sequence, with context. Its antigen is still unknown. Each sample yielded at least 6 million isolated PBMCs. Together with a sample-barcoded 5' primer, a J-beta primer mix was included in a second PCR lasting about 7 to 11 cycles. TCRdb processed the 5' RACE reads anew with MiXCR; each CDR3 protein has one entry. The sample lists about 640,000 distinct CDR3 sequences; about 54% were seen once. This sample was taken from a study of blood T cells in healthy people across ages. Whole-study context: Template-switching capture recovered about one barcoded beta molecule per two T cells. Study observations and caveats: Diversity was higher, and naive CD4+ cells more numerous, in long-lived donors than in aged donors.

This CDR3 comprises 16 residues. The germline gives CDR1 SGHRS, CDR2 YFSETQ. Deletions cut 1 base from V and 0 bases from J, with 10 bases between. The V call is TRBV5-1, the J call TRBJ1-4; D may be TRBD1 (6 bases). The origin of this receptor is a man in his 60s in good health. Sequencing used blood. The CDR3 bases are TGCGCCAGCAGCTTGCTGGGGGGCGCAACTAATGAAAAACTGTTTTTT. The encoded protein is CASSLLGGATNEKLFF.